This is a list of T cell receptor beta chains from one sample in a study of PD-L1 blockade in urothelial cancer. Using immunoSEQ multiplex PCR, the repertoire was profiled, and TCRdb retains in-frame clones only, with some absent. The sample contains tens of thousands of clones, 65% to 85% of which appear only once. The source material was PBMCs, sampled around atezolizumab (anti-PD-L1) treatment. Source of these receptors: a woman aged 70 to 79 with urothelial cancer. CDR3s include the opening cysteine and the closing phenylalanine or tryptophan. Fields, in order: V gene, clone size, J gene, D gene, CDR3 protein, CDR3 DNA. A D gene is named only where the DNA matches it firmly. Clone size is shown for a subset of rows, as once, few, many or a class of expanded clone.

>TRBV28|-|TRBJ2-3|TRBD2
CAGSLMRGADTDTQYF
TGTGCCGGCAGTTTGATGCGGGGGGCCGACACAGATACGCAGTATTTT
>TRBV4-3|-|TRBJ1-6|-
CASSQDGGIYNSPLHF
TGCGCCAGCAGCCAAGATGGGGGGATCTATAATTCACCCCTCCACTTT
>TRBV27|-|TRBJ1-4|TRBD1
CASSFQQGNEKLFF
TGTGCCAGCAGTTTCCAACAGGGGAATGAAAAACTGTTTTTT
>TRBV19|-|TRBJ2-2|-
CASSIGRQGWELFF
TGTGCCAGTAGTATAGGACGTCAGGGGTGGGAGCTGTTTTTT
>TRBV7-2|-|TRBJ2-5|TRBD2
CASSPRWASGRGETQYF
TGTGCCAGCAGCCCCAGGTGGGCTAGCGGGAGGGGAGAGACCCAGTACTTC
>TRBV6-5|-|TRBJ2-7|-
CASRVRSSYEQYF
TGTGCCAGCAGAGTGAGGAGCTCCTACGAGCAGTACTTC
>TRBV9|few|TRBJ1-2|-
CASSVENEGVYGYTF
TGTGCCAGCAGCGTAGAAAATGAGGGCGTCTATGGCTACACCTTC
>TRBV2|-|TRBJ2-1|TRBD2
CASSRGGLADYNEQFF
TGTGCCAGCAGTAGGGGGGGACTAGCGGACTACAATGAGCAGTTCTTC
>TRBV7-2|-|TRBJ2-1|TRBD2
CASRGGAGGGYNEQFF
TGTGCCAGCAGAGGAGGAGCGGGAGGAGGTTACAATGAGCAGTTCTTC
>TRBV6-1|-|TRBJ2-3|-
CASSERRGSGTDTQYF
TGTGCCAGCAGTGAAAGGAGGGGATCGGGCACAGATACGCAGTATTTT
>TRBV6-1|-|TRBJ2-7|TRBD1
CASSEGGQFYEQYF
TGTGCCAGCAGTGAAGGGGGACAGTTCTACGAGCAGTACTTC
>TRBV19|-|TRBJ2-2|TRBD1
CASSKGTGINTGELFF
TGTGCCAGTAGTAAAGGGACAGGAATTAACACCGGGGAGCTGTTTTTT
>TRBV14|-|TRBJ1-6|TRBD1
CASSQRTGRNSPLHF
TGTGCCAGCAGCCAAAGGACAGGGAGGAATTCACCCCTCCACTTT
>TRBV10-3|-|TRBJ2-3|TRBD2
CAITFRTGGAIDTQYF
TGTGCCATCACCTTCCGTACCGGGGGGGCTATAGATACGCAGTATTTT
>TRBV27|-|TRBJ1-1|-
CASSARGALTEAFF
TGTGCCAGCAGTGCCCGGGGGGCCCTTACTGAAGCTTTCTTT
>TRBV7-3|-|TRBJ2-1|-
CASSPGVEQFF
TGTGCCAGCAGCCCAGGGGTTGAGCAGTTCTTC
>TRBV30|-|TRBJ2-7|TRBD1
CAWSEGTGGIREQYF
TGTGCCTGGAGTGAGGGGACAGGGGGCATCCGCGAGCAGTACTTC
>TRBV2|-|TRBJ1-2|-
CASMGLVEGYGYTF
TGTGCCAGCATGGGACTTGTGGAAGGCTATGGCTACACCTTC
>TRBV10-1|-|TRBJ2-2|TRBD2
CASSEIQRGGPGTGELFF
TGCGCCAGCAGTGAGATACAGCGGGGGGGCCCGGGCACCGGGGAGCTGTTTTTT
>TRBV6-5|-|TRBJ2-1|-
CASSAFGGYYNEQFF
TGTGCCAGCAGTGCATTCGGGGGTTATTACAATGAGCAGTTCTTC
>TRBV10-3|-|TRBJ2-7|-
CAIRTTAAYEQYF
TGTGCCATCAGGACGACAGCCGCCTACGAGCAGTACTTC
>TRBV6-6|-|TRBJ2-2|TRBD2
CASSYRTSGRAGELFF
TGTGCCAGCAGTTACAGGACTAGCGGGAGGGCCGGGGAGCTGTTTTTT
>TRBV28|-|TRBJ2-1|-
CASSLSRFEQFF
TGTGCCAGCAGTTTATCTAGGTTTGAGCAGTTCTTC
>TRBV7-9|once|TRBJ2-1|TRBD1
CASSSRTGRDEQFF
TGTGCCAGCAGCTCCCGGACAGGGCGGGATGAGCAGTTCTTC
>TRBV7-9|-|TRBJ1-4|-
CASSFGTTALNEKLFF
TGTGCCAGCAGCTTCGGAACGACAGCCTTAAATGAAAAACTGTTTTTT
>TRBV11-2|-|TRBJ2-7|-
CASSLVGGPYEQYF
TGTGCCAGCAGCTTAGTAGGGGGACCCTACGAGCAGTACTTC
>TRBV19|-|TRBJ2-4|TRBD1
CASSKQGENIQYF
TGTGCCAGTAGTAAACAGGGGGAAAACATTCAGTACTTC
>TRBV19|-|TRBJ1-1|-
CASSMGRNTEAFF
TGTGCCAGTAGTATGGGCAGGAACACTGAAGCTTTCTTT
>TRBV6-5|-|TRBJ1-1|-
CASSYVRGREAFF
TGTGCCAGCAGTTACGTCCGGGGTAGGGAAGCTTTCTTT
>TRBV2|-|TRBJ1-1|-
CARLSKEAFF
TGTGCCAGACTCTCGAAAGAAGCTTTCTTT
>TRBV5-4|-|TRBJ2-2|-
CASSWGASGIAGELFF
TGTGCCAGCAGCTGGGGGGCTAGCGGTATCGCCGGGGAGCTGTTTTTT
>TRBV5-1|once|TRBJ2-5|TRBD2
CASSLVVTSGTLGQETQYF
TGCGCCAGCAGCTTGGTCGTGACTAGCGGAACGCTGGGGCAAGAGACCCAGTACTTC
>TRBV7-6|-|TRBJ2-1|TRBD1
CASSLAFGTGNYNEQFF
TGTGCCAGCAGCTTAGCGTTCGGGACAGGGAACTACAATGAGCAGTTCTTC
>TRBV18|-|TRBJ1-4|-
CASSPPTVNEKLFF
TGTGCCAGCTCACCACCGACAGTAAATGAAAAACTGTTTTTT